The 25 T cell receptor beta chains below come from one sample, sequenced in a study of T cells in Graves' hyperthyroidism and ophthalmopathy. RNA transcripts served as the template for amplifying TCR beta CDR3 regions. The TCR CDR3 was amplified in a first-round RT-PCR using the HTBI primer set. TCRdb itself ran the multiplex PCR reads through MiXCR, one entry per CDR3 protein. The data show more than 300,000 distinct CDR3 sequences, less than 15% seen once. The sample consisted of blood. The receptors stem from a woman aged 18-29 years with Graves' hyperthyroidism.

This chain uses TRBV28 with TRBJ2-2, with 8 positions matching TRBD1. The CDR3 contains 15 residues. Trimming at V came to 6 bases and at J to 5 bases, leaving 8 bases not matched to a gene. CDR1 and CDR2 (germline): MDHEN, SYDVKM. CDR3 sequence reads: CASRKLQGVTGELFF. CDR3 DNA: TGTGCCAGCAGGAAACTACAGGGGGTAACCGGGGAGCTGTTTTTT.

This clonotype was counted ten times or more. The genes are TRBV11-1 and TRBJ2-4; D is unclear. The CDR3 consists of 13 residues. Trimming pared 3 bases from V and 1 base from J, leaving 4 bases between. Germline V gene sequence: CDR1 SGHAT, CDR2 FQDESV (reference sequence). The CDR3 DNA sequence: TGTGCCAGCAGCTTCGAGGCCAAAAACATTCAGTACTTC. Translated: CASSFEAKNIQYF.

In this sample, this clonotype turned up once. The rearrangement links TRBV20-1 to TRBJ1-1; D is unresolved. Deletions cut 0 bases from V and 0 bases from J, with 14 bases between. CDR3 length: 16 amino acids. Germline V gene sequence: CDR1 DFQATT, CDR2 SNEGSKA (reference sequence). The CDR3 DNA is TGCAGTGCTAGAGATTGGGTCCAAAGTCTGAACACTGAAGCTTTCTTT. It codes for CSARDWVQSLNTEAFF.

The chain carries TRBV6-1 and TRBJ1-3; no clear D. V lost 6 bases and J lost 3, with 6 bases in between. The CDR3 runs to 12 residues. CDR1 is MNHNS, CDR2 SASEGT, per germline. The CDR3 loop is CASSPVGNTIYF. The CDR3 nucleotides read TGTGCCAGCAGCCCTGTTGGAAACACCATATATTTT.

This clonotype was recorded at least ten times. This chain uses TRBV6-2 or TRBV6-3 with TRBJ2-1; 9 nucleotides match TRBD1. V was clipped by 5 bases and J by 9 bases; unmatched bases: 14. The CDR3 has 16 residues. Germline loops: CDR1 MNHEY, CDR2 SVGEGT. In DNA form, the CDR3 reads TGTGCCAGCAGTAACATACCGGGACAGGGATCGGTTGAGCAGTTCTTC. This sequence encodes CASSNIPGQGSVEQFF.

This clonotype was seen repeatedly, ten times or more. This chain uses TRBV24-1 with TRBJ2-7, with a weak D call TRBD1 (6 bases). The CDR3 loop spans 14 amino acids. CDR1 is KGHDR and CDR2 is SFDVKD in the germline V gene. Trimming stripped 9 bases from V and 4 bases from J, with 18 bases between. CDR3 sequence: CATDKGQTTYEQYF. The CDR3 DNA reads as TGTGCCACCGACAAAGGACAGACGACTTACGAGCAGTACTTC.

This clonotype was picked up many times. The chain carries TRBV18 and TRBJ1-1, with 10 bases lining up with TRBD1. With 2 bases clipped from V and 5 bases from J, the junction kept 5 bases outside the gene matches. There are 15 residues in the CDR3. Germline V gene sequence: CDR1 KGHSH, CDR2 LQKENI. The chain's CDR3 is CASSPRLDRGTEAFF. CDR3 sequence (DNA): TGTGCCAGCTCACCAAGGCTGGACAGGGGGACTGAAGCTTTCTTT. Supplemented by reference TRBV18 and TRBJ1-1, the full variable domain reads NAGVMQNPRHLVRRRGQEARLRCSPMKGHSHVYWYRQLPEEGLKFMVYLQKENIIDESGMPKERFSAEFPKEGPSILRIQQVVRGDSAAYFCASSPRLDRGTEAFFGQGTRLTVV.

The chain is built from TRBV29-1 and TRBJ1-2; the D is unclear. CDR1 SQVTM and CDR2 ANQGSEA come from the germline V gene. The CDR3 runs to 15 residues. The germline V and J ends were trimmed by 1 base and 0 bases, with 12 bases remaining between them. Written as DNA, the CDR3 is TGCAGCGTTGAAGTCACGGTAGGAGCTAACTATGGCTACACCTTC. Amino acids: CSVEVTVGANYGYTF.

This clonotype appeared a few times. The chain employs TRBV18 and TRBJ1-6; unclear D gene. The CDR3 is 15 residues long. The ends were cut back, 6 bases at V and 0 bases at J, with 9 bases in the middle. The germline V gene encodes CDR1 KGHSH and CDR2 LQKENI. The CDR3 protein is CASSTSSSYNSPLHF. The CDR3 DNA sequence: TGTGCCAGCTCCACCAGCAGCTCCTATAATTCACCCCTCCACTTT.

This clonotype has just one count. The chain is built from TRBV20-1 and TRBJ2-1; possible D gene TRBD2, 5 bases. Looked up from germline, CDR1 is DFQATT and CDR2 is SNEGSKA (reference sequence). The length of the CDR3 is 12 residues. The V end lost 5 bases, the J end lost 7 bases, and 12 bases lay between the germline ends. The CDR3 sequence: CSAPTRGNEQFF. The DNA of the CDR3 is TGCAGTGCTCCCACTAGAGGTAATGAGCAGTTCTTC.

Details on this clonotype: One junction end does not reproduce the germline sequence, and a read error may be involved. This rearrangement joins TRBV12-3 or TRBV12-4 to TRBJ2-2, with 9 bases that match TRBD1. CDR3 length: 15 residues. This CDR3 is CTSSWGQGNTGELFF. Here the CDR3 DNA reads TGTACCAGCAGTTGGGGACAGGGGAACACCGGGGAGCTGTTTTTT.

This clonotype was seen at least ten times. The chain employs TRBV18 and TRBJ1-5, with unresolved D. The germline V and J ends were trimmed by 2 bases and 0 bases, with 11 bases remaining between them. Germline loops: CDR1 KGHSH, CDR2 LQKENI. The CDR3 length is 16 residues. The CDR3 region is CASSPGSLYSNQPQHF. The CDR3 DNA sequence: TGTGCCAGCTCACCAGGCAGCCTTTATAGCAATCAGCCCCAGCATTTT.

In its sample, this clonotype was seen many times. This chain connects TRBV7-8 to TRBJ2-4, with 12 positions matching TRBD2. Per the germline V gene, CDR1 is SGHVS and CDR2 is FQNEAQ. The length of the CDR3 is 19 residues. V dropped 5 bases and J dropped 1; count of bases not matched to a gene: 12. The CDR3 here is CASSARLAGADWAKNIQYF. The CDR3 nucleotides read TGTGCCAGCAGCGCACGACTAGCGGGGGCCGATTGGGCCAAAAACATTCAGTACTTC.

This rearrangement joins TRBV5-5 to TRBJ1-1; no clear D gene. Germline loops: CDR1 SGHKS, CDR2 YYEKEE (reference sequence). The CDR3 runs 15 residues. V dropped 0 bases and J dropped 2 bases, with 11 bases sitting between them. The CDR3 loop reads CASSLGLGQNTEAFF. The CDR3 DNA reads as TGTGCCAGCAGCTTGGGGCTCGGGCAAAACACTGAAGCTTTCTTT.

This clonotype was counted many times. V gene TRBV20-1 combines with J gene TRBJ2-3; D is possibly TRBD1 (6 bases). The V gene's germline CDR1 is DFQATT and CDR2 SNEGSKA (reference sequence). The CDR3 spans 13 residues. Trimming took off 6 bases at V and 1 base at J, with 11 bases between the two ends. The CDR3 nucleotides are TGCAGTGCCAGACAGGTTGGCACAGATACGCAGTATTTT. Translated: CSARQVGTDTQYF.

In its sample, this clonotype was seen many times. DNA of the CDR3: TGTGCCAGCAGCTCCCTTCGAGGCAGGGAATACGAGCAGTACTTC. Its protein is CASSSLRGREYEQYF. The chain links TRBV7-9 to TRBJ2-7; D might be TRBD1 (5 bases). V shed 4 bases and J shed 4 bases, with 17 bases lying between them. Per germline, CDR1 SEHNR and CDR2 FQNEAQ (reference sequence). The CDR3 has 15 residues.

This clonotype has a handful of counts. This chain connects TRBV5-1 to TRBJ2-1; 7 bases fit TRBD1. The germline V gene encodes CDR1 SGHRS and CDR2 YFSETQ. V lost 0 bases, J lost 15 bases, and 9 bases stayed unmatched. The CDR3 runs 13 residues. The DNA for the CDR3 is TGCGCCAGCAGCTTGGCCGCAGGGGGTGATCGGTTCTTC. Protein product: CASSLAAGGDRFF.

This clonotype was recorded a few times. Given a much more abundant clone one base away, this may be a read error. V is TRBV28 and J is TRBJ1-5; a possible D gene is TRBD1 (6 bases). Germline-derived CDR1 and CDR2 are MDHEN and SYDVKM. The CDR3 has 15 residues. The CDR3 region is CASSLIGGENQSQHF. CDR3 in DNA: TGTGCCAGCAGTTTAATAGGGGGTGAAAATCAGTCCCAGCATTTT.

This clonotype was counted ten times or more. This sequence joins TRBV6-2 or TRBV6-3 and TRBJ2-2; unclear D gene. Per germline, CDR1 MNHEY and CDR2 SVGEGT. Trimming pared 6 bases from V and 0 bases from J, leaving 5 bases between. The CDR3 runs 13 residues. The CDR3 here is CASRASNTGELFF. Here the CDR3 DNA reads TGTGCCAGCAGGGCTTCGAACACCGGGGAGCTGTTTTTT.

Notes on this clonotype: One base away lies a much larger clone, so this may be a sequencing read error. This chain links TRBV20-1 with TRBJ2-3; 7 nucleotides agree with TRBD2. CDR3 size: 16 residues. J was trimmed by 0 bases and V by 5 bases; bases with no gene match: 11. CDR1 is DFQATT and CDR2 is SNEGSKA in the germline V gene (reference sequence). The CDR3 nucleotides read TGCAGTGCTCCCCTTACGGGAGGCATCAGCACAGATACGCAGTATTTT. Its protein is CSAPLTGGISTDTQYF.

This clonotype showed up many times. V is TRBV12-3 or TRBV12-4 and J is TRBJ1-3; D remains ambiguous. CDR3 length: 14 amino acids. V lost 3 bases, J lost 0 bases, and 6 bases lay in between. As DNA, the CDR3 is TGTGCCAGCAGTTTTAGTAGCTCTGGAAACACCATATATTTT. It yields the protein CASSFSSSGNTIYF.

This clonotype has ten or more counts. The V gene is TRBV9, the J gene TRBJ2-7; D might be TRBD2 (6 bases). The germline V and J ends were trimmed by 0 bases and 0 bases, with 13 bases remaining between them. Germline V CDR1 and CDR2: SGDLS, YYNGEE. The CDR3 has 16 amino acids. CDR3: CASSVAGDTSSYEQYF. The CDR3 bases are TGTGCCAGCAGCGTAGCGGGAGACACCTCCTCCTACGAGCAGTACTTC.

The sample holds many counts of this clonotype. The chain is built from TRBV9 and TRBJ2-5; D gene ambiguous. V lost 2 bases, J lost 5 bases, and 10 bases lay in between. The CDR3 consists of 13 residues. Per germline, CDR1 SGDLS and CDR2 YYNGEE. The CDR3 here is CASSVSSRETQYF. Here the CDR3 DNA reads TGTGCCAGCAGCGTGTCCAGTCGGGAGACCCAGTACTTC.

This clonotype was detected ten times or more. The rearrangement joins TRBV2 to TRBJ2-2, with D hard to call. Trimming pared 7 bases from V and 5 bases from J, leaving 11 bases between. The CDR3 extends over 13 amino acids. Looked up from germline, CDR1 is SNHLY and CDR2 is FYNNEI. The CDR3 region is CASTVGGTGELFF. In DNA form, the CDR3 reads TGTGCCAGCACCGTAGGTGGTACCGGGGAGCTGTTTTTT.

This clonotype was detected only a few times. The genes are TRBV6-1 and TRBJ2-2; D might be TRBD1 (5 bases). The germline V gene encodes CDR1 MNHNS and CDR2 SASEGT. The CDR3 contains 14 residues. Deletions cut 10 bases from V and 2 bases from J, with 14 bases between. CDR3 region: CATTDKPNTGELFF. For the CDR3, the DNA is TGTGCCACCACGGACAAGCCCAACACCGGGGAGCTGTTTTTT.